Below, 14 T cell receptor beta chains from the same sample are listed, as sequenced in a study of blood T cell repertoires in COVID-19. Data came from immunoSEQ multiplex PCR; TCRdb stores just in-frame clones and leaves some out. The profile shows about 320,000 clones, 88% of them singletons. Sample: PBMCs or T cells enriched from blood (not recorded which). Receptor source: a man under 40 who had recovered from COVID-19.

The gene calls are TRBV5-4 and TRBJ2-2; D gene ambiguous. Trimming took off 0 bases at V and 6 bases at J, with 3 bases between the two ends. The CDR3 sequence is 12 residues long. The germline V gene encodes CDR1 SGHNT and CDR2 YYREEE (reference sequence). CDR3 loop: CASSLVAGELFF. The CDR3 region has the DNA TGTGCCAGCAGCTTGGTCGCCGGGGAGCTGTTTTTT.

This chain connects TRBV15 to TRBJ1-5, with a weak D call TRBD1 (6 bases). This CDR3 region has 13 residues. CDR1 is LNHNV and CDR2 is YYDKDF in the germline V gene (reference sequence). V was cut by 3 bases and J by 3 bases, with 6 bases left in between. CDR3 loop: CATSRGANQPQHF. The CDR3 DNA is TGTGCCACCAGCAGGGGGGCCAATCAGCCCCAGCATTTT.

The chain joins TRBV6-5 to TRBJ1-1, with 12 bases that match TRBD1. Germline-derived CDR1 and CDR2 are MNHEY and SVGAGI. Trimming removed 6 bases from V and 1 base from J; junction bases left unmatched: 3. The CDR3 length is 15 residues. CDR3 loop: CASSLGQGANTEAFF. The CDR3 DNA sequence: TGTGCCAGCAGCCTGGGACAGGGGGCGAACACTGAAGCTTTCTTT.

This chain joins TRBV19 and TRBJ2-2, with 8 bases that match TRBD2. The CDR3 covers 17 residues. The germline CDR1 and CDR2 sequences are LNHDA and SQIVND (reference sequence). V was pared by 11 bases and J by 5 bases, with 19 bases of the junction left unmatched. The CDR3 DNA sequence: TGTGCCCTCCAAGGGGAGGTAGCGGGGTCCCAAACCGGGGAGCTGTTTTTT. Translation gives CALQGEVAGSQTGELFF. Using reference TRBV19 and TRBJ2-2 for the parts outside the CDR3, the full variable domain is DGGITQSPKYLFRKEGQNVTLSCEQNLNHDAMYWYRQDPGQGLRLIYYSQIVNDFQKGDIAEGYSVSREKKESFPLTVTSAQKNPTAFYLCALQGEVAGSQTGELFFGEGSRLTVL.

The genes are TRBV5-5 and TRBJ1-2, with D possibly matching TRBD1 (5 bases). The CDR3 extends over 13 amino acids. CDR1 is SGHKS, CDR2 YYEKEE, per germline (reference sequence). The V gene lost 4 bases and the J gene lost 7 bases, with 14 bases spanning the gap. The CDR3, as DNA: TGTGCCAGCAGCCTACCTGGGGGGGTTGGCTACACCTTC. It is translated as CASSLPGGVGYTF.

The chain links TRBV13 to TRBJ2-5, with D perhaps TRBD2 (5 bases). CDR1 and CDR2 (germline): PRHDT, FYEKMQ (reference sequence). This CDR3 has 20 residues. The V and J ends lost 4 bases and 2 bases respectively, with 29 bases between them. The CDR3 DNA is TGTGCCAGCAGCTCGGAGAAGCGCCTAGCCTCCACACTATATCAAGAGACCCAGTACTTC. Protein sequence: CASSSEKRLASTLYQETQYF.

The rearrangement links TRBV25-1 to TRBJ1-2; 10 bases map to TRBD1. V lost 4 bases, J lost 4 bases, and 6 bases stayed unmatched. Germline V lookup: CDR1 MGHDK, CDR2 SYGVNS. There are 15 residues in the CDR3. CDR3 amino acids: CASSARDRGIYGYTF. The CDR3 DNA follows: TGTGCCAGCAGTGCCCGGGACAGGGGTATCTATGGCTACACCTTC.

This clone was seen only a few times. The rearrangement links TRBV28 to TRBJ1-6, with 9 nucleotides matching TRBD1. The germline CDR1 and CDR2 sequences are MDHEN and SYDVKM. The CDR3 totals 14 residues. With V trimmed by 5 bases and J by 8 bases, 4 bases remained unmatched. CDR3 coding DNA: TGTGCCAGCAGTACCGGGACAGGGCATTCACCCCTCCACTTT. Amino acid sequence: CASSTGTGHSPLHF.

V is TRBV7-8 and J is TRBJ1-4; 8 bases fit TRBD1. The germline CDR1 and CDR2 sequences are SGHVS and FQNEAQ. V trimming: 4 bases; J trimming: 0 bases; junction bases outside the gene matches: 1. The length of the CDR3 is 15 residues. The CDR3 reads CASSSDRATNEKLFF. Here the CDR3 DNA reads TGTGCCAGCAGCTCGGACAGGGCAACTAATGAAAAACTGTTTTTT.

The gene calls are TRBV4-2 and TRBJ1-1; TRBD1 matches 8 bases. CDR1 and CDR2 from the germline V gene are LGHNA and YNFKEQ. V shed 2 bases and J 0 bases; nucleotides not matched to a gene: 2. This CDR3 has 15 amino acids. CDR3 bases: TGTGCCAGCAGCCAACAGGGGGCCGTGAACACTGAAGCTTTCTTT. This codes for CASSQQGAVNTEAFF.

The V call is TRBV4-1, the J call TRBJ1-4; D is unclear. CDR1 MGHRA and CDR2 YSYEKL come from the germline V gene. The V and J ends lost 5 bases and 8 bases respectively, with 15 bases between them. The CDR3 contains 14 residues. CDR3 in DNA: TGCGCCAGCAGCTCGAACGGGAGGAACGAAAAACTGTTTTTT. It is translated as CASSSNGRNEKLFF.

The chain is built from TRBV7-9 and TRBJ2-3, with 8 bases fitting TRBD2. This CDR3 is 15 amino acids long. The ends lost 1 base at V and 5 bases at J; junction bases unmatched: 5. Germline V lookup: CDR1 SEHNR, CDR2 FQNEAQ (reference sequence). The DNA of the CDR3 is TGTGCCAGCAGCTTAGATGCGGGGGGCATAGATACGCAGTATTTT. Translation gives CASSLDAGGIDTQYF.

The gene calls are TRBV5-1 and TRBJ2-3; 7 bases are shared with TRBD2. This CDR3 comprises 14 residues. CDR1 and CDR2 (germline): SGHRS, YFSETQ. J gave up 9 bases and V 4 bases, and 11 bases lay outside the gene matches. CDR3 residues: CASSPTSVAITQYF. Written as DNA, the CDR3 is TGCGCCAGCAGCCCAACTAGCGTGGCAATAACGCAGTATTTT.

This rearrangement joins TRBV5-6 to TRBJ1-1; possibly TRBD1 for D (5 bases). Germline V gene lookup returns CDR1 SGHDT and CDR2 YYEEEE. The CDR3 length is 15 residues. V was cut by 5 bases and J by 4 bases, with 18 bases left in between. The CDR3 is CASRHTRDGGTEAFF. In nucleotides, the CDR3 is TGTGCCAGCAGACACACTCGCGACGGGGGCACTGAAGCTTTCTTT.